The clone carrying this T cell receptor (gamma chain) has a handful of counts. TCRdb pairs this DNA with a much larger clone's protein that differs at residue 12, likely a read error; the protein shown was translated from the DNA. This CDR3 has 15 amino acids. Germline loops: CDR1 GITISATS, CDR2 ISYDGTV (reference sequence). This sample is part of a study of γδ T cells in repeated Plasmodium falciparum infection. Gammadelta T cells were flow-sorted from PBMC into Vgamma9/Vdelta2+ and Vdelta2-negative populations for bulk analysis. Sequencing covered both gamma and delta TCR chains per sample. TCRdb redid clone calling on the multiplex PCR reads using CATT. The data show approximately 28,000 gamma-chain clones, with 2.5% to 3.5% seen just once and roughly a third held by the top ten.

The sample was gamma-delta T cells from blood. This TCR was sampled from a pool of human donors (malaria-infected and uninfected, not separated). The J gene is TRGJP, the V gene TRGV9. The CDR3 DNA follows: TGTGCCTTGTGGACACAAGAGTTGGGCAAAAAAGTCAAGGTATTT. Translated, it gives CALWTQELGKKVKVF.